The 12 T cell receptor beta chains in this list originate from one sample, sequenced in a study of blood T cell repertoires in COVID-19. Some clones are missing from TCRdb's copy, which holds only in-frame ones; the method was immunoSEQ multiplex PCR. The table has fewer than 350,000 clones, roughly 85% seen once. The source material was PBMCs or T cells enriched from blood (not recorded which). The receptors originated from a woman aged 40 to 50 who had recovered from COVID-19.

V and J are TRBV6-2 or TRBV6-3 and TRBJ2-7, with TRBD2 identical over 7 bases. CDR3 size: 14 residues. The ends lost 0 bases at V and 6 bases at J; junction bases unmatched: 5. Germline values: CDR1 MNHEY, CDR2 SVGEGT. The CDR3 DNA reads TGTGCCAGCAGTTACTCGATGGGCGGGAGCGAGCAGTACTTC. Translation gives CASSYSMGGSEQYF.

The gene calls are TRBV19 and TRBJ2-1, with 8 positions matching TRBD2. This CDR3 comprises 17 residues. CDR1 and CDR2 from the germline V gene are LNHDA and SQIVND (reference sequence). V dropped 3 bases and J dropped 4; count of bases not matched to a gene: 11. Here the CDR3 reads CASSMSSGSRSYNEQFF. The CDR3 DNA sequence: TGTGCCAGTAGTATGTCAAGCGGGAGCAGGTCGTACAATGAGCAGTTCTTC.

The chain uses TRBV20-1 and TRBJ1-5, with no clear D. V was shortened by 5 bases and J by 0 bases, with 14 bases between the two germline ends. The CDR3 spans 15 residues. From germline, CDR1 is DFQATT and CDR2 SNEGSKA (reference sequence). CDR3 residues: CSAGVTIYSNQPQHF. Written as DNA, the CDR3 is TGCAGTGCTGGTGTCACAATTTATAGCAATCAGCCCCAGCATTTT.

V and J are TRBV19 and TRBJ2-2, with D maybe TRBD2 (6 bases). Per germline, CDR1 LNHDA and CDR2 SQIVND (reference sequence). The CDR3 has 15 residues. Trimming cost V 2 bases and J 3 bases, with 10 bases left between them. CDR3 loop: CASSIWGVHTGELFF. The CDR3 nucleotides read TGTGCCAGTAGTATATGGGGGGTCCACACCGGGGAGCTGTTTTTT.

This clone was seen only once. In DNA, the CDR3 is TGTGCCTGGAGTGCATTCCGACAGGACGAGCAGTACTTC. As protein: CAWSAFRQDEQYF. The chain joins TRBV30 to TRBJ2-7, with a weak D call TRBD1 (6 bases). Trimming left V 1 base short and J 5 bases short, with 12 bases between. Germline CDR1 is GTSNPN and CDR2 is SVGIG (reference sequence). The length of the CDR3 is 13 residues.

The chain uses TRBV13 and TRBJ2-5; 7 positions agree with TRBD1. Germline assignment: CDR1 PRHDT and CDR2 FYEKMQ (reference sequence). The CDR3 sequence is 14 residues long. V was pared by 5 bases and J by 5 bases, with 8 bases of the junction left unmatched. The CDR3 sequence: CASSPRQGGETQYF. In DNA, the CDR3 is TGTGCCAGCAGCCCCCGACAGGGCGGGGAGACCCAGTACTTC.

V gene TRBV7-6 combines with J gene TRBJ2-2; D perhaps matches TRBD1 (5 bases). Germline CDR1 and CDR2: SGHVS and FNYEAQ. The CDR3 totals 15 residues. The ends were cut back, 4 bases at V and 2 bases at J, with 11 bases in the middle. CDR3 in DNA: TGTGCCAGCAGCTCTCAGGGTTTAAACACCGGGGAGCTGTTTTTT. As protein: CASSSQGLNTGELFF.

V and J are TRBV6-5 and TRBJ2-3; D not resolved. Trimming stripped 8 bases from V and 3 bases from J, with 9 bases between. The CDR3 totals 12 residues. The germline V gene encodes CDR1 MNHEY and CDR2 SVGAGI. This CDR3 is CASSRLTDTQYF. CDR3 coding DNA: TGTGCCAGCTCTAGGTTGACAGATACGCAGTATTTT.

This clone has just a few counts. V is TRBV7-9 and J is TRBJ2-2; D call uncertain. The CDR3 has 13 amino acids. Germline lookup yields CDR1 SEHNR and CDR2 FQNEAQ (reference sequence). V lost 2 bases and J lost 6, with 7 bases in between. CDR3 bases: TGTGCCAGCAGCTTATTAGTTTCCGGGGAGCTGTTTTTT. This translates into CASSLLVSGELFF.

This clone was seen once. V usage is TRBV11-2 and J usage is TRBJ1-6; D may be TRBD1 (6 bases). Trimming shortened V by 5 bases and J by 7 bases, and 12 bases separated the two germline ends. The germline V gene encodes CDR1 SGHAT and CDR2 FQNNGV. The CDR3 totals 14 residues. In nucleotides, the CDR3 is TGTGCCAGCAGCGCACTACAGGGAAATTCACCCCTCCACTTT. It translates to CASSALQGNSPLHF.

The table lists this clone with a few counts. CDR3 sequence: CASSPDSHTGELFF. CDR3 sequence (DNA): TGTGCCAGCAGCCCAGACAGCCACACCGGGGAGCTGTTTTTT. This chain links TRBV9 with TRBJ2-2, with D possibly TRBD1 on 5 matching bases. CDR1 SGDLS and CDR2 YYNGEE come from the germline V gene. This CDR3 comprises 14 residues. The V end lost 4 bases, the J end lost 3 bases, and 10 bases lay between the germline ends.

The V call is TRBV9, the J call TRBJ2-2; no reliable D call. V lost 3 bases to trimming and J lost 1 base, with 4 bases between them. This CDR3 region has 13 residues. The germline V gene has CDR1 SGDLS and CDR2 YYNGEE. For the CDR3, the DNA is TGTGCCAGCAGCGACGGGAACACCGGGGAGCTGTTTTTT. This codes for CASSDGNTGELFF.